A selection of T cell receptor beta chains follows, all from one sample in a study of shared clonotypes between healthy human individuals. Here immunoSEQ multiplex PCR was the method, and the copy in TCRdb shows in-frame clones only, minus some. The sample includes a few hundred thousand clones, around 95% of them seen just once. Sequencing was performed on naive CD8+ T cells sorted from blood. The source of these receptors is a woman aged 30 to 39 in good health. Both conserved end residues are part of each CDR3. Clone size is shown for a subset of rows, as once, few, many or a class of expanded clone.

clone size: once; J gene: TRBJ2-7; V gene: TRBV10-1; CDR3 length: 13; CDR3 protein: CASSESRNYEQYF
clone size: .; J gene: TRBJ1-5; V gene: TRBV7-2; CDR3 length: 16; CDR3 protein: CASSFYERGLNQPQHF
clone size: .; J gene: TRBJ2-1; V gene: TRBV2; CDR3 length: 15; CDR3 protein: CASRLPGQGWNEQFF
clone size: .; J gene: TRBJ2-1; V gene: TRBV5-1; CDR3 length: 16; CDR3 protein: CASSFSQGPSYNEQFF
clone size: .; J gene: TRBJ2-7; V gene: TRBV21-1; CDR3 length: 16; CDR3 protein: CASSKASGSGMLQQYF
clone size: .; J gene: TRBJ2-7; V gene: TRBV5-3; CDR3 length: 17; CDR3 protein: CARSWNSGTGGAGEQYF
clone size: .; J gene: TRBJ1-1; V gene: TRBV13; CDR3 length: 14; CDR3 protein: CASSSRVMGAEAFF
clone size: once; J gene: TRBJ2-1; V gene: TRBV2; CDR3 length: 16; CDR3 protein: CASSQGPGLAYNEQFF
clone size: .; J gene: TRBJ2-1; V gene: TRBV7-2; CDR3 length: 13; CDR3 protein: CASSLVGDNEQFF
clone size: .; J gene: TRBJ2-3; V gene: TRBV6-1; CDR3 length: 17; CDR3 protein: CASSEFKATPSTDTQYF
clone size: .; J gene: TRBJ1-2; V gene: TRBV4-1; CDR3 length: 15; CDR3 protein: CASSPNPGPLYGYTF
clone size: .; J gene: TRBJ2-7; V gene: TRBV9; CDR3 length: 15; CDR3 protein: CASSGAALAGNEQYF
clone size: once; J gene: TRBJ2-5; V gene: TRBV2; CDR3 length: 13; CDR3 protein: CASSEHYQETQYF
clone size: .; J gene: TRBJ2-2; V gene: TRBV6-5; CDR3 length: 12; CDR3 protein: CASTPGDGELFF
clone size: .; J gene: TRBJ2-1; V gene: TRBV11-3; CDR3 length: 15; CDR3 protein: CASSEVAGPYNEQFF
clone size: .; J gene: TRBJ2-3; V gene: TRBV19; CDR3 length: 17; CDR3 protein: CATALAGGGVSTDTQYF
clone size: .; J gene: TRBJ2-1; V gene: TRBV7-6; CDR3 length: 15; CDR3 protein: CASSLGASGGVEQFF
clone size: .; J gene: TRBJ2-7; V gene: TRBV6-6; CDR3 length: 14; CDR3 protein: CASTPRDHNYEQYF
clone size: .; J gene: TRBJ2-1; V gene: TRBV7-9; CDR3 length: 15; CDR3 protein: CASTWGSESYNEQFF
clone size: .; J gene: TRBJ1-1; V gene: TRBV14; CDR3 length: 11; CDR3 protein: CASSQGGGSFF
clone size: .; J gene: TRBJ1-6; V gene: TRBV25-1; CDR3 length: 17; CDR3 protein: CASSENTGDPYNSPLHF
clone size: .; J gene: TRBJ2-7; V gene: TRBV5-6; CDR3 length: 15; CDR3 protein: CASSPLGESSYEQYF
clone size: .; J gene: TRBJ2-1; V gene: TRBV19; CDR3 length: 15; CDR3 protein: CASSILADSYNEQFF
clone size: .; J gene: TRBJ1-2; V gene: TRBV28; CDR3 length: 15; CDR3 protein: CASTNPVQGGYGYTF
clone size: .; J gene: TRBJ2-1; V gene: TRBV6-6; CDR3 length: 16; CDR3 protein: CASSLRTSGKYNEQFF
clone size: .; J gene: TRBJ2-1; V gene: TRBV28; CDR3 length: 17; CDR3 protein: CASSLFYRSREPNEQFF
clone size: .; J gene: TRBJ2-5; V gene: TRBV10-3; CDR3 length: 11; CDR3 protein: CAISDAETQYF
clone size: .; J gene: TRBJ2-7; V gene: TRBV25-1; CDR3 length: 14; CDR3 protein: CASSERGAYYEQYF
clone size: .; J gene: TRBJ2-2; V gene: TRBV5-6; CDR3 length: 17; CDR3 protein: CASSLGMGIARHGELFF
clone size: .; J gene: TRBJ2-7; V gene: TRBV11-2; CDR3 length: 16; CDR3 protein: CASSATTSGRTYEQYF
clone size: .; J gene: TRBJ2-3; V gene: TRBV27; CDR3 length: 14; CDR3 protein: CASSLSGRSDTQYF
clone size: .; J gene: TRBJ2-1; V gene: TRBV10-1; CDR3 length: 16; CDR3 protein: CASSGIGTSGSNEQFF
clone size: .; J gene: TRBJ1-4; V gene: TRBV7-9; CDR3 length: 15; CDR3 protein: CASSPSGTTNEKLFF
clone size: .; J gene: TRBJ1-1; V gene: TRBV30; CDR3 length: 13; CDR3 protein: CAWSVLALGQAFF
clone size: once; J gene: TRBJ1-2; V gene: TRBV5-6; CDR3 length: 16; CDR3 protein: CASSRGTGEGFYGYTF
clone size: .; J gene: TRBJ2-1; V gene: TRBV2; CDR3 length: 16; CDR3 protein: CASVLPGLAGGGEQFF
clone size: .; J gene: TRBJ2-2; V gene: TRBV7-8; CDR3 length: 17; CDR3 protein: CASSLGGTTGNTGELFF
clone size: .; J gene: TRBJ2-5; V gene: TRBV10-2; CDR3 length: 15; CDR3 protein: CASKAGLAAQETQYF
clone size: .; J gene: TRBJ2-7; V gene: TRBV4-1; CDR3 length: 14; CDR3 protein: CASSQDPGVDEQYF
clone size: .; J gene: TRBJ2-7; V gene: TRBV28; CDR3 length: 13; CDR3 protein: CASSFQGAYEQYF
clone size: .; J gene: TRBJ2-7; V gene: TRBV5-5; CDR3 length: 13; CDR3 protein: CASSYGTSYEQYF
clone size: .; J gene: TRBJ2-7; V gene: TRBV5-6; CDR3 length: 15; CDR3 protein: CASSHGDRGRYEQYF
clone size: .; J gene: TRBJ2-4; V gene: TRBV2; CDR3 length: 15; CDR3 protein: CASSELPGGGDIQYF
clone size: .; J gene: TRBJ2-1; V gene: TRBV18; CDR3 length: 17; CDR3 protein: CASSPHKGLVSGNEQFF